The 20 T cell receptor beta chains below were found in one sample sequenced in a study of human T cells and chemical hapten exposure. Time point meaning: pre-sensitization, week 0. Treatment in this sample: therapeutic diphenylcyclopropenone sensitization with weekly scalp DPC. One entry per CDR3 protein, called by TCRdb with MiXCR from the RACE reads. The sample has roughly 380,000 distinct CDR3 sequences; 4.5% to 6% are singletons. This material consisted of whole blood, taken in connection with sensitization to the hapten diphenylcyclopropenone (DPC). Every receptor here comes from a woman between 50 and 59 years old with alopecia areata. Some clones in this sample may be carry-over from other donors' samples.

The sample holds one count of this clonotype. The V and J genes are TRBV12-5 and TRBJ2-1; D is uncertain. The CDR3 runs 13 residues. CDR1 LGHNT and CDR2 FRNRAP come from the germline V gene. V was clipped by 5 bases and J by 0 bases, with 5 bases between them. The CDR3 coding sequence is TGTGCTAGTGGTCCGGACTCCTACAATGAGCAGTTCTTC. It yields the protein CASGPDSYNEQFF.

The chain is built from TRBV7-9 and TRBJ1-3; D gene uncertain. V was clipped by 1 base and J by 0 bases, with 7 bases between them. This CDR3 is built from 15 residues. Germline loops: CDR1 SEHNR, CDR2 FQNEAQ (reference sequence). The CDR3 nucleotides read TGTGCCAGCAGCTTAGAAGGAAACTCTGGAAACACCATATATTTT. This gives the protein CASSLEGNSGNTIYF.

The table lists this clonotype with a few counts. The chain recombines TRBV2 with TRBJ1-2, with D unresolved. Germline loops: CDR1 SNHLY, CDR2 FYNNEI. This CDR3 contains 15 residues. The V and J ends lost 7 bases and 3 bases respectively, with 18 bases between them. CDR3 coding DNA: TGTGCCAGCACCACCGACGCAGGTCGGGACTATGGCTACACCTTC. Translated, it gives CASTTDAGRDYGYTF.

This rearrangement joins TRBV7-9 to TRBJ2-3; 8 bases match TRBD2. V was clipped by 1 base and J by 9 bases; unmatched bases: 9. The CDR3 totals 15 residues. In germline, CDR1 is SEHNR, CDR2 FQNEAQ (reference sequence). CDR3 nucleotides: TGTGCCAGCAGCTTAGTAGCGGGAAACCGGGGGACGCAGTATTTT. Residues: CASSLVAGNRGTQYF. Full variable domain (missing parts from reference TRBV7-9 and TRBJ2-3): DTGVSQNPRHKITKRGQNVTFRCDPISEHNRLYWYRQTLGQGPEFLTYFQNEAQLEKSRLLSDRFSAERPKGSFSTLEIQRTEQGDSAMYLCASSLVAGNRGTQYFGPGTRLTVL.

This clonotype was picked up many times. This chain links TRBV6-2 or TRBV6-3 with TRBJ2-1, with D possibly being TRBD2 (5 bases). Germline assignment: CDR1 MNHEY and CDR2 SVGEGT. V gave up 6 bases and J gave up 7 bases, with 16 bases separating them. This CDR3 spans 14 amino acids. The CDR3 loop reads CASSPPGFGNEQFF. The CDR3 DNA reads TGTGCCAGCAGCCCACCGGGGTTTGGGAATGAGCAGTTCTTC.

The table lists this clonotype with a few counts. The J gene is TRBJ2-7, the V gene TRBV6-5, with D perhaps matching TRBD1 (6 bases). The V and J ends lost 5 bases and 5 bases respectively, with 22 bases between them. Germline loops: CDR1 MNHEY, CDR2 SVGAGI. There are 16 residues in the CDR3. CDR3 nucleotide sequence: TGTGCCAGCAGTCGTTTGGGGGCTAGAGAGTTTCACGAGCAGTACTTC. Its translation is CASSRLGAREFHEQYF.

There are many counts of this clonotype. The V and J genes are TRBV29-1 and TRBJ2-3; TRBD1 aligns across 9 bases. Germline CDR1 reads SQVTM; CDR2 reads ANQGSEA. V was clipped by 5 bases and J by 4 bases; unmatched bases: 4. This CDR3 has 13 amino acids. The CDR3 loop reads CSVRTGVPDTQYF. The CDR3 nucleotides are TGCAGCGTTCGGACAGGGGTGCCAGATACGCAGTATTTT.

This clonotype was counted at least ten times. This chain joins TRBV28 and TRBJ2-1; 8 positions agree with TRBD2. In germline, CDR1 is MDHEN, CDR2 SYDVKM. The J segment lost 10 bases and the V segment lost 2 bases, leaving 10 bases of the junction unmatched. CDR3 size: 15 residues. CDR3 region: CASSLGTSGLGEQFF. The CDR3, as DNA: TGTGCCAGCAGTTTAGGCACTAGCGGTTTAGGGGAGCAGTTCTTC.

This CDR3 is CASSLAAGIPTEAFF. The CDR3 region has the DNA TGCGCCAGCAGCTTGGCGGCCGGGATCCCCACTGAAGCTTTCTTT. The V and J genes are TRBV5-1 and TRBJ1-1; D is unresolved. Trimming took 0 bases from V and 4 from J, leaving 13 bases between them. CDR1 and CDR2 (germline): SGHRS, YFSETQ. The CDR3 totals 15 residues.

This clonotype was counted only a few times. The rearrangement joins TRBV28 to TRBJ2-7; 8 bases match TRBD1. Germline V gives CDR1 MDHEN, CDR2 SYDVKM. Trimming removed 5 bases from V and 9 bases from J; junction bases left unmatched: 12. This CDR3 comprises 14 residues. The CDR3 sequence: CASSGRQGPPGQYF. For the CDR3, the DNA is TGTGCCAGCAGTGGAAGACAGGGGCCCCCGGGGCAGTACTTC. The whole variable domain, remainder taken from reference TRBV28 and TRBJ2-7, is DVKVTQSSRYLVKRTGEKVFLECVQDMDHENMFWYRQDPGLGLRLIYFSYDVKMKEKGDIPEGYSVSREKKERFSLILESASTNQTSMYLCASSGRQGPPGQYFGPGTRLTVT.

The chain combines TRBV14 with TRBJ1-5, with D possibly being TRBD1 (5 bases). There are 15 residues in the CDR3. In germline, CDR1 is SGHDN, CDR2 FVKESK. Trimming cost V 1 base and J 5 bases, with 12 bases left between them. The CDR3 loop is CASSQVAGGDQPQHF. In DNA, the CDR3 is TGTGCCAGCAGCCAAGTCGCGGGGGGGGATCAGCCCCAGCATTTT.

This clonotype was seen ten or more times. This chain uses TRBV27 with TRBJ1-1; TRBD1 agrees at 10 bases. This CDR3 has 15 amino acids. Trimming cost V 7 bases and J 5 bases; bases outside gene matches: 10. Germline lookup yields CDR1 MNHEY and CDR2 SMNVEV (reference sequence). CDR3 nucleotides: TGTGCCAGCAAACCGGGACAGGGGTTATGGACTGAAGCTTTCTTT. Protein: CASKPGQGLWTEAFF.

This clonotype was observed at least ten times. The chain uses TRBV7-8 and TRBJ1-3; D unclear. With 1 base removed from V and 2 bases from J, the gap between germline ends came to 12 bases. Germline-derived CDR1 and CDR2 are SGHVS and FQNEAQ. This CDR3 region has 16 residues. The CDR3 region is CASSLDKAGTGNTIYF. The CDR3 DNA is TGTGCCAGCAGCTTAGATAAAGCAGGAACTGGAAACACCATATATTTT.

On this clonotype itself: Mismatch with germline at one junction end may stem from a read error. The chain uses TRBV29-1 and TRBJ1-2; unclear D gene. The CDR3 spans 14 residues. The germline CDR1 and CDR2 sequences are SQVTM and ANQGSEA. The CDR3 DNA is TGCAGTGTTGAAGGGCCTGGGCAGCTATATGGCTACACCTTC. This codes for CSVEGPGQLYGYTF.

This clonotype was counted at least ten times. J is TRBJ2-5 and V is TRBV5-1; maybe TRBD2 (5 bases). CDR3 size: 14 residues. Germline CDR1 reads SGHRS; CDR2 reads YFSETQ. The V and J ends lost 0 bases and 5 bases respectively, with 11 bases between them. The CDR3: CASSLGSARETQYF. The CDR3 nucleotides read TGCGCCAGCAGCTTGGGTAGCGCCAGGGAGACCCAGTACTTC.

This clonotype was seen ten or more times. The chain couples TRBV2 to TRBJ1-3, with D unresolved. V gave up 5 bases and J gave up 3 bases, with 8 bases separating them. Germline assignment: CDR1 SNHLY and CDR2 FYNNEI. The CDR3 totals 13 residues. CDR3 sequence (DNA): TGTGCCAGCAGTAAGGGCATTGGAAACACCATATATTTT. Protein product: CASSKGIGNTIYF. Drawing the rest from reference TRBV2 and TRBJ1-3, the complete variable domain is EPEVTQTPSHQVTQMGQEVILRCVPISNHLYFYWYRQILGQKVEFLVSFYNNEISEKSEIFDDQFSVERPDGSNFTLKIRSTKLEDSAMYFCASSKGIGNTIYFGEGSWLTVV.

The table lists this clonotype with many counts. The gene calls are TRBV14 and TRBJ1-3; 7 nucleotides line up with TRBD1. This CDR3 is 17 amino acids long. Trimming removed 1 base from V and 2 bases from J; junction bases left unmatched: 8. The germline V gene encodes CDR1 SGHDN and CDR2 FVKESK. The CDR3 here is CASSQGEDRWPGNTIYF. CDR3 DNA sequence: TGTGCCAGCAGCCAAGGGGAGGACAGGTGGCCTGGAAACACCATATATTTT.

The J gene is TRBJ2-7, the V gene TRBV6-1; D uncertain. The V gene lost 3 bases and the J gene lost 5 bases, with 8 bases spanning the gap. This CDR3 region has 12 residues. Germline values: CDR1 MNHNS, CDR2 SASEGT. CDR3 nucleotides: TGTGCCAGCAGTGACGCCCTGGACGAGCAGTACTTC. This translates into CASSDALDEQYF.

Ten or more counts support this clonotype. This chain uses TRBV12-5 with TRBJ2-3; D remains unclear. CDR1 LGHNT and CDR2 FRNRAP come from the germline V gene. The V and J ends lost 0 bases and 2 bases respectively, with 12 bases between them. The CDR3 is 16 residues long. The CDR3 DNA reads as TGTGCTAGTGGTTTGGTACTACTGACGGTCACAGATACGCAGTATTTT. Protein sequence: CASGLVLLTVTDTQYF.

This clonotype was observed a handful of times. The chain links TRBV20-1 to TRBJ1-5; TRBD1 might be the D (5 bases). Per the germline V gene, CDR1 is DFQATT and CDR2 is SNEGSKA (reference sequence). The CDR3 length is 16 residues. V shed 5 bases and J shed 2 bases, with 19 bases lying between them. Here the CDR3 reads CSAPGLGGAGNQPQHF. For the CDR3, the DNA is TGCAGTGCTCCCGGGCTAGGAGGGGCGGGCAATCAGCCCCAGCATTTT.